This T cell receptor (beta chain) was found in a study of T cells after yellow fever vaccination (dated by TCRdb to between 2018 and 2020). In terms of the full investigation: The SMART-Seq v4 Ultra Low Input RNA kit was used to prepare libraries from fractions with low cell numbers. To follow T-cell clones before and after primary and booster YFV17D yellow fever vaccination, bulk TCR alpha and beta repertoires were sequenced over time. Two healthy male donors made up the cohort, one aged 18 to 29 years and the other aged 30 to 39 years. Bulk PBMC replicates and cell subsets were isolated from blood drawn at multiple timepoints before and after both primary and secondary immunization.

Trimming takes 2 bases from V and 5 bases from J, and the germline ends sit 6 bases apart. CDR1 and CDR2, per the germline V gene, are WSHSY and SAAADI. The CDR3 numbers 12 residues from cysteine through phenylalanine. Only the CDR3 region is kept as DNA, spanning 36 bases read in frame from base 1. TCR cDNA was made using 5'RACE template switching, a step that added a universal primer site and unique molecular identifiers. Priming of cDNA synthesis was performed from both the TCR alpha and TCR beta constant segments. Libraries were amplified in two PCR steps, with sample barcodes and sequencing adapters added in the second step. Sequencing of libraries was performed on Illumina HiSeq 2500 (2x100 bp) or NovaSeq (2x150 bp). As for the authors' bioinformatics: MIGEC handled demultiplexing of reads and collapsing into UMI consensus sequences, while MiXCR performed V(D)J alignment. Clonotypes responding to the vaccine were identified with edgeR on replicate PBMC samples, with the criteria of FDR below 0.01 and a log2 fold change above 5 up to day 15. CD4 or CD8 identity was assigned to each bulk clonotype according to whether the clonotype was present at higher abundance in the sequenced CD4 repertoire or the sequenced CD8 repertoire. The public sequencing data were trimmed at Q25 with fastp and processed into clonotypes with MiXCR by TCRdb, which kept only in-frame beta chains. Rows are combined by CDR3 protein, so each entry shows the most common genes and DNA. Clone size and V and J calls follow TCRdb, not the original study. The sample table contains about 130,000 distinct CDR3 sequences; only one count was recorded for 7.4% of them. Roughly 2.6% of the sample is taken by the ten largest.

This specimen's treatment or condition label, interpreted: live attenuated yellow fever vaccine strain. PBMCs were isolated from peripheral blood using a standard Ficoll-Paque protocol. CD4 and CD8 T-cell fractions were isolated with Dynabeads CD4 and CD8 positive selection kits. RNA was extracted with TriZol from bulk PBMCs, CD4 and CD8 fractions, and dextramer-positive and dextramer-negative fractions. This clonotype has at least ten counts. Its binding antigen is unknown. Base qualities are not at hand, and no much larger clone is one base apart. What the research found in general, with its limitations: Computational filtering was needed because FACS-sorted repertoires could contain abundant contaminating clonotypes from the bulk population. A small fraction of clonotypes appeared in both the CD4 and CD8 compartments, likely as a result of convergent recombination. Only two donors were included in the study, so the extent to which the findings can be generalized is limited. The secondary T-cell response was weaker than the primary response but faster, peaking on day 5 instead of day 15. Most clones expanded after primary vaccination (around 97% of CD4 and around 88% of CD8) were re-detected after the booster, suggesting that broad memory maintenance occurred.

The chain couples TRBV10-2 to TRBJ1-1; no confident D gene assignment can be made. Sequenced here: CD4+ T cells sorted from PBMCs, sampled 9 to 11 days after the first yellow fever vaccination. The receptor comes from a man aged 18 to 29 who received the YFV17D yellow fever vaccine. The DNA is as follows: TGCGCCAGCAGTGAGAGATTGACTGAAGCTTTCTTT. The resulting protein is CASSERLTEAFF.